The rows below give T cell receptor beta chains drawn from one sample of a study of shared clonotypes between healthy human individuals. The protocol was immunoSEQ multiplex PCR, while the TCRdb copy is restricted to in-frame clones and leaves out a portion. The sample gives some 1 million clones, around four fifths of which show up once; roughly 1.4% is in the top ten. The sequenced sample was memory CD4+ T cells sorted from blood. The receptors shown here come from a young man in good health. CDR3s include the opening cysteine and the closing phenylalanine or tryptophan. Fields, in order: clone size, J gene, V gene, D gene, CDR3 DNA, CDR3 protein. The D gene is left open where the match is weak. Clone sizes are given selectively: once, few, many, or a class where the clone is expanded.

size: -; J: TRBJ2-7; V: TRBV5-1; D: -; DNA: TGCGCCAGCAGCAGGGACAACTACGAGCAGTACTTC; CDR3: CASSRDNYEQYF
size: -; J: TRBJ2-3; V: TRBV19; D: -; DNA: TGTGCCAGTAGTGCCACACAGGGCTCAGATACGCAGTATTTT; CDR3: CASSATQGSDTQYF
size: once; J: TRBJ1-3; V: TRBV5-6; D: -; DNA: TGTGCCAGCAGCTACGCCGGGATCACTTCTGGAAACACCATATATTTT; CDR3: CASSYAGITSGNTIYF
size: -; J: TRBJ2-5; V: TRBV7-8; D: TRBD2; DNA: TGTGCCAGCAGCCTCGCGGGACTAGCGGGAGGAGAGACCCAGTACTTC; CDR3: CASSLAGLAGGETQYF
size: -; J: TRBJ1-2; V: TRBV5-6; D: TRBD1; DNA: TGTGCCAGCAGCTTGGGGACAGGGGTTGGAGCTTACTATGGCTACACCTTC; CDR3: CASSLGTGVGAYYGYTF
size: once; J: TRBJ2-1; V: TRBV7-3; D: -; DNA: TGTGCCAGCAGCGTCCATAGGGGGAATGAGCAGTTCTTC; CDR3: CASSVHRGNEQFF
size: -; J: TRBJ2-1; V: TRBV29-1; D: TRBD2; DNA: TGCAGCGGGGGTGCGGGAGGCCCTAATGAGCAGTTCTTC; CDR3: CSGGAGGPNEQFF
size: -; J: TRBJ2-5; V: TRBV5-1; D: -; DNA: TGCGCCAGCAGCTCCCCCGGAACCCTATGGGAGACCCAGTACTTC; CDR3: CASSSPGTLWETQYF
size: -; J: TRBJ2-2; V: TRBV30; D: -; DNA: TGTGCCTGGACGGGAGATTACACCGGGGAGCTGTTTTTT; CDR3: CAWTGDYTGELFF
size: -; J: TRBJ1-4; V: TRBV7-9; D: -; DNA: TGTGCCAGCAGCCTAAGACGTGGAGCAACTAATGAAAAACTGTTTTTT; CDR3: CASSLRRGATNEKLFF